Listed below are T cell receptor beta chains from one sample, sequenced in a study of T cell repertoires and HLA-DP antigens. These receptors' antigens are unknown. Sequencing was performed with immunoSEQ multiplex PCR; in TCRdb, only in-frame clones are kept and a portion is missing. Here the sample spans about 89,000 clones, about 89% being singletons. The sequencing sample was made of CD4+ T cells from PBMCs. Source of these receptors: a man aged 50-59 years in good health and CMV-seronegative. Each CDR3 is given with its conserved first and last residue. A D gene is named only where the DNA matches it firmly. Part of the rows lack a size; the others show once, few, many or a class for expanded clones.

NA	11	TRBV28	NA	TRBJ2-7	CASTDAYEQYF	TGTGCCAGCACCGATGCCTACGAGCAGTACTTC
TRBD1	20	TRBV4-2	NA	TRBJ2-6	CASSQDSIQGLGSGANVLTF	TGTGCCAGCAGCCAGGATTCAATACAGGGGTTAGGTTCTGGGGCCAACGTCCTGACTTTC
NA	13	TRBV19	NA	TRBJ2-1	CASSPRTIVEQFF	TGTGCCAGTAGTCCCCGGACTATCGTCGAGCAGTTCTTC
NA	14	TRBV6-6	NA	TRBJ2-7	CASSYSWQAYEQYF	TGTGCCAGCAGTTACTCGTGGCAGGCCTACGAGCAGTACTTC
TRBD1	16	TRBV28	few	TRBJ2-7	CASSQGQGSFPYEQYF	TGTGCCAGCAGTCAAGGACAGGGGTCTTTCCCCTACGAGCAGTACTTC
NA	13	TRBV6-5	NA	TRBJ2-1	CASRYDTYNEQFF	TGTGCCAGCAGATACGACACTTACAATGAGCAGTTCTTC
TRBD1	15	TRBV6-5	NA	TRBJ1-3	CASRSTGGAGNTIYF	TGTGCCAGCAGAAGTACAGGGGGCGCTGGAAACACCATATATTTT
NA	15	TRBV25-1	NA	TRBJ2-5	CASSRQVSRQETQYF	TGTGCCAGCTCAAGACAGGTTTCACGACAAGAGACCCAGTACTTC
TRBD1	11	TRBV29-1	NA	TRBJ1-2	CSVRGQDGYTF	TGCAGCGTTAGGGGGCAGGATGGCTACACCTTC
NA	15	TRBV5-8	once	TRBJ1-3	CASSFAAGTGNTIYF	TGTGCCAGCAGCTTCGCAGCCGGTACTGGAAACACCATATATTTT
TRBD1	19	TRBV5-1	once	TRBJ1-2	CASSFLKFPGTEELYGYTF	TGCGCCAGCAGCTTTCTTAAATTCCCCGGGACAGAGGAGCTCTATGGCTACACCTTC
NA	12	TRBV6-6	NA	TRBJ2-1	CASRSSYNEQFF	TGTGCCAGCAGGAGCTCCTACAATGAGCAGTTCTTC
NA	14	TRBV5-4	NA	TRBJ2-7	CASSFSGTQYEQYF	TGTGCCAGCAGCTTTTCCGGGACTCAGTACGAGCAGTACTTC
TRBD1	14	TRBV18	NA	TRBJ1-4	CASAKGATNEKLFF	TGTGCCAGCGCAAAGGGGGCCACTAATGAAAAACTGTTTTTT
NA	14	TRBV5-1	NA	TRBJ2-7	CASSQTRRDYEQYF	TGCGCCAGCAGCCAGACTAGGCGGGACTACGAGCAGTACTTC
NA	13	TRBV29-1	NA	TRBJ2-6	CSVFGTGANVLTF	TGCAGCGTTTTCGGGACTGGGGCCAACGTCCTGACTTTC
TRBD1	18	TRBV15	NA	TRBJ2-5	CATSRDLGAGGAGETQYF	TGTGCCACCAGCAGAGATCTGGGCGCAGGGGGCGCAGGGGAGACCCAGTACTTC
NA	14	TRBV5-1	NA	TRBJ2-7	CASSLAGTNYEQYF	TGCGCCAGCAGCTTGGCCGGGACAAACTACGAGCAGTACTTC
TRBD2	15	TRBV7-9	NA	TRBJ2-5	CASSPKQREEETQYF	TGTGCCAGCAGCCCTAAACAGCGGGAGGAGGAGACCCAGTACTTC
TRBD2	17	TRBV10-2	NA	TRBJ2-7	CASRRLAGGRHSYEQYF	TGCGCCAGCAGGAGACTAGCGGGAGGGCGACATTCCTACGAGCAGTACTTC
NA	10	TRBV30	few	TRBJ1-2	CAWSKARYTF	TGTGCCTGGAGTAAGGCGCGCTACACCTTC
NA	13	TRBV5-4	NA	TRBJ2-2	CASSLGGTGELFF	TGTGCCAGCAGCTTGGGTGGCACCGGGGAGCTGTTTTTT
TRBD2	15	TRBV18	NA	TRBJ2-7	CASSRTSGRANEQYF	TGTGCCAGCTCACGGACTAGCGGGAGGGCGAATGAGCAGTACTTC
NA	11	TRBV20-1	NA	TRBJ2-3	CSATGTDTQYF	TGCAGTGCTACTGGCACAGATACGCAGTATTTT
NA	20	TRBV9	NA	TRBJ2-1	CASSVARDSRRESSYNEQFF	TGTGCCAGCAGCGTAGCCCGAGACTCGCGACGGGAATCTTCGTACAATGAGCAGTTCTTC
NA	13	TRBV6-1	NA	TRBJ2-2	CASSVSSTGELFF	TGTGCCAGCAGTGTTAGCAGTACCGGGGAGCTGTTTTTT
TRBD2	14	TRBV6-5	NA	TRBJ2-1	CASRGTSGVNEQFF	TGTGCCAGCAGGGGGACTAGCGGGGTCAATGAGCAGTTCTTC
NA	14	TRBV4-3	once	TRBJ2-7	CASSRGGSSYEQYF	TGCGCCAGCAGCCGGGGTGGGAGCTCCTACGAGCAGTACTTC
TRBD2	16	TRBV11-3	NA	TRBJ2-3	CASSSGTSGIVDTQYF	TGTGCCAGCAGCTCAGGGACTAGCGGGATTGTGGATACGCAGTATTTT
TRBD2	15	TRBV11-2	NA	TRBJ2-1	CASSLVRGGPNEQFF	TGTGCCAGCAGCTTAGTACGGGGGGGCCCCAATGAGCAGTTCTTC
NA	13	TRBV6-5	NA	TRBJ1-5	CASSPSLGQPQHF	TGTGCCAGCAGCCCCTCTCTGGGGCAGCCCCAGCATTTT
NA	17	TRBV6-1	once	TRBJ2-7	CASSVRQEAAGSVVQYF	TGTGCCAGCAGTGTGAGACAGGAGGCAGCAGGGTCGGTTGTGCAGTACTTC
NA	15	TRBV25-1	NA	TRBJ2-2	CASSKETREIGELFF	TGTGCCAGCAGTAAGGAGACCAGGGAAATCGGGGAGCTGTTTTTT
NA	13	TRBV5-4	NA	TRBJ1-4	CASSSSANEKLFF	TGTGCCAGCAGCTCATCTGCTAATGAAAAACTGTTTTTT
TRBD1	17	TRBV18	NA	TRBJ2-1	CASSSEMRTGVLREQFF	TGTGCCAGCTCATCGGAAATGCGGACAGGGGTTTTACGGGAGCAGTTCTTC
NA	12	TRBV6-5	NA	TRBJ2-7	CASSLTGREQYF	TGTGCCAGCAGCTTAACAGGTCGGGAGCAGTACTTC
NA	14	TRBV18	once	TRBJ1-6	CASSPQGDNSPLHF	TGTGCCAGCTCACCACAGGGTGACAATTCACCCCTCCACTTT
TRBD1	15	TRBV6-6	NA	TRBJ2-7	CASSQGQGAIYEQYF	TGTGCCAGCAGTCAGGGACAGGGGGCAATCTACGAGCAGTACTTC
NA	15	TRBV6-5	NA	TRBJ1-1	CASSYSGRSGAEAFF	TGTGCCAGCAGTTACTCGGGTCGCTCTGGTGCTGAAGCTTTCTTT
TRBD1	13	TRBV11-2	NA	TRBJ2-7	CASSLDRANEQYF	TGTGCCAGCAGCTTGGACAGGGCCAACGAGCAGTACTTC
TRBD1	12	TRBV29-1	NA	TRBJ2-7	CSAARGQDEQYF	TGCAGCGCAGCCAGGGGGCAAGACGAGCAGTACTTC
NA	14	TRBV15	NA	TRBJ1-5	CATSRGGINQPQHF	TGTGCCACCAGCAGAGGTGGCATAAATCAGCCCCAGCATTTT
NA	12	TRBV29-1	NA	TRBJ2-3	CSARRTIDTQYF	TGCAGCGCAAGACGCACCATCGATACGCAGTATTTT
NA	15	TRBV9	NA	TRBJ1-4	CASSVVGARGEKLFF	TGTGCCAGCAGCGTAGTCGGGGCCCGGGGAGAAAAACTGTTTTTT
NA	13	TRBV12-5	NA	TRBJ2-3	CASGLAIADTQYF	TGTGCTAGTGGTTTGGCAATAGCAGATACGCAGTATTTT
NA	19	TRBV14	NA	TRBJ2-3	CASSQDAPGTYSSTDTQYF	TGTGCCAGCAGCCAAGATGCACCCGGGACTTACTCTAGCACAGATACGCAGTATTTT
NA	15	TRBV18	NA	TRBJ2-1	CASSPGDLSYNEQFF	TGTGCCAGCTCACCAGGCGACCTCTCCTACAATGAGCAGTTCTTC
NA	16	TRBV6-1	NA	TRBJ1-2	CASRETRGMASNGYTF	TGTGCCAGCAGGGAAACAAGAGGCATGGCTTCTAATGGCTACACCTTC
NA	13	TRBV19	NA	TRBJ1-5	CASTPTGTQPQHF	TGTGCCAGTACCCCTACTGGGACTCAGCCCCAGCATTTT
NA	13	TRBV19	NA	TRBJ1-4	CASSGLTNEKLFF	TGTGCCAGTAGTGGGCTGACTAATGAAAAACTGTTTTTT
TRBD2	18	TRBV2	NA	TRBJ2-1	CASSRQPPGTSGNNEQFF	TGTGCCAGCAGTCGACAGCCCCCCGGGACTAGCGGGAACAATGAGCAGTTCTTC
NA	13	TRBV7-9	NA	TRBJ2-7	CASSAGLLYEQYF	TGTGCCAGCAGCGCGGGACTCCTATACGAGCAGTACTTC
NA	14	TRBV7-2	NA	TRBJ2-7	CASSAKVGGYEQYF	TGTGCCAGCAGCGCCAAGGTGGGTGGTTACGAGCAGTACTTC
TRBD1	17	TRBV9	NA	TRBJ1-6	CASSDPPGQRYNSPLHF	TGTGCCAGCAGCGATCCACCGGGACAGCGATATAATTCACCCCTCCACTTT
NA	18	TRBV7-6	NA	TRBJ2-6	CASSLATVGNAGANVLTF	TGTGCCAGCAGCTTAGCGACTGTGGGGAACGCTGGGGCCAACGTCCTGACTTTC
NA	16	TRBV5-4	NA	TRBJ2-5	CASSPLGGGGQETQYF	TGTGCCAGCAGCCCCTTAGGGGGAGGGGGGCAAGAGACCCAGTACTTC
NA	13	TRBV5-1	NA	TRBJ1-1	CASSYGKDTEAFF	TGCGCCAGCAGCTACGGGAAGGACACTGAAGCTTTCTTT
TRBD2	15	TRBV5-1	NA	TRBJ2-3	CASSLAGGRTDTQYF	TGCGCCAGCAGCTTGGCGGGGGGGCGAACAGATACGCAGTATTTT
NA	16	TRBV7-8	NA	TRBJ2-1	CASSLGVGSLYNEQFF	TGTGCCAGCAGCTTAGGGGTGGGGTCCCTTTACAATGAGCAGTTCTTC
NA	15	TRBV6-1	NA	TRBJ1-1	CASSKRTAMNTEAFF	TGTGCCAGCAGTAAACGGACAGCCATGAACACTGAAGCTTTCTTT